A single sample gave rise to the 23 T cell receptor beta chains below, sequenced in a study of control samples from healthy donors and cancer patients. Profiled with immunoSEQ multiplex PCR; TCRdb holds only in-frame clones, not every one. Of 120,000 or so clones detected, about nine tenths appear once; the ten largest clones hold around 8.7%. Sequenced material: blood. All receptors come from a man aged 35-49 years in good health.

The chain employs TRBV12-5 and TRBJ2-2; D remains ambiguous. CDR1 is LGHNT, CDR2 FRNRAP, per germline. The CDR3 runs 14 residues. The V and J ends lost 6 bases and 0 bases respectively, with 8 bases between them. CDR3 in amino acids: CASGLGTNTGELFF. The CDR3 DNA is TGTGCTAGTGGCCTCGGTACGAACACCGGGGAGCTGTTTTTT.

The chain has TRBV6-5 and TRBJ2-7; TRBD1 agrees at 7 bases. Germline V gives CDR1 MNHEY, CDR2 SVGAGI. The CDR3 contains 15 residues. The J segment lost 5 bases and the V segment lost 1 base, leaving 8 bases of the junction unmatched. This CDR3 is CASSYLMTGYNEQYF. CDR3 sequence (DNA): TGTGCCAGCAGTTACTTAATGACAGGGTACAACGAGCAGTACTTC.

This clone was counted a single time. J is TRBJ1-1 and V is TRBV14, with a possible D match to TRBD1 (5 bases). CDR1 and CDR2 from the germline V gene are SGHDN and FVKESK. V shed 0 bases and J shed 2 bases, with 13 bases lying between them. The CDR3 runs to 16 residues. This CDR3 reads CASSQDKGTVNTEAFF. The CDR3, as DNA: TGTGCCAGCAGCCAAGATAAGGGGACGGTTAACACTGAAGCTTTCTTT.

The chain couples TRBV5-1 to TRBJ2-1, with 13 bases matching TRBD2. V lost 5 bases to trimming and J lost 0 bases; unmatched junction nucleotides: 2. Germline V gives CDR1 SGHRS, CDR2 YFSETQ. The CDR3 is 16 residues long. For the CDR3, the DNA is TGCGCCAGCAGGGGACTAGCGGGGAGCTCCTACAATGAGCAGTTCTTC. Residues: CASRGLAGSSYNEQFF.

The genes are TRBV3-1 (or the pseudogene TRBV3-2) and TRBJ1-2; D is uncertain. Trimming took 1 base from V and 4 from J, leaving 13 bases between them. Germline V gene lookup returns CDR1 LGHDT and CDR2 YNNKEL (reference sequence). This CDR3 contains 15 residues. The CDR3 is CASSQGPGMTYGYTF. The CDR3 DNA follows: TGTGCCAGCAGCCAAGGCCCGGGGATGACCTATGGCTACACCTTC.

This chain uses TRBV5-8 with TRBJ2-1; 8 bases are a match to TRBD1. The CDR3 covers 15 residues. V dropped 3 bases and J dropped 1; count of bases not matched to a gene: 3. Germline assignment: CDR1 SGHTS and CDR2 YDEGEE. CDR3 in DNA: TGTGCCAGCAGCTCGGGGACAGGATCCTACAATGAGCAGTTCTTC. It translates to CASSSGTGSYNEQFF.

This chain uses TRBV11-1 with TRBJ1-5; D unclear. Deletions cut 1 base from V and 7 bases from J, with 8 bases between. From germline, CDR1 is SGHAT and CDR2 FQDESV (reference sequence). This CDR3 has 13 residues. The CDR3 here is CASSLDVQQPQHF. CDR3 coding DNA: TGTGCCAGCAGCTTAGACGTACAACAGCCCCAGCATTTT.

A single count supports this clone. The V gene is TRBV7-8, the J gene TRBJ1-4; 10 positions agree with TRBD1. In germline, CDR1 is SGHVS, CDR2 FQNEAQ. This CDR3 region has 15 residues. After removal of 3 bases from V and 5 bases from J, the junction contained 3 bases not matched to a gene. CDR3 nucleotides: TGTGCCAGCAGCTTTTCGGGACAGGGGAATGAAAAACTGTTTTTT. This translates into CASSFSGQGNEKLFF.

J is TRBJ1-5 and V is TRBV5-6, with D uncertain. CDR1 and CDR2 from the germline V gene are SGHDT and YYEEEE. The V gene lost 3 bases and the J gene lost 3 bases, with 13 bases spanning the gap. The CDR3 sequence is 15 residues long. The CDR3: CASSSVGNDNQPQHF. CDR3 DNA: TGTGCCAGCAGCTCTGTCGGGAATGACAATCAGCCCCAGCATTTT. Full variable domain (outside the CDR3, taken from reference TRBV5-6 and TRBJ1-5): DAGVTQSPTHLIKTRGQQVTLRCSPKSGHDTVSWYQQALGQGPQFIFQYYEEEERQRGNFPDRFSGHQFPNYSSELNVNALLLGDSALYLCASSSVGNDNQPQHFGDGTRLSIL.

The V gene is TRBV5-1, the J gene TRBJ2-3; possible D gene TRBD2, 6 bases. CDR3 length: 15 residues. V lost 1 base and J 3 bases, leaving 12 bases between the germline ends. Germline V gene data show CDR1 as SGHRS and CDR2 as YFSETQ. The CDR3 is CASSLPGAGTDTQYF. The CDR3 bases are TGCGCCAGCAGCTTGCCGGGAGCAGGGACAGATACGCAGTATTTT. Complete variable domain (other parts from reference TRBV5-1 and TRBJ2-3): KAGVTQTPRYLIKTRGQQVTLSCSPISGHRSVSWYQQTPGQGLQFLFEYFSETQRNKGNFPGRFSGRQFSNSRSEMNVSTLELGDSALYLCASSLPGAGTDTQYFGPGTRLTVL.

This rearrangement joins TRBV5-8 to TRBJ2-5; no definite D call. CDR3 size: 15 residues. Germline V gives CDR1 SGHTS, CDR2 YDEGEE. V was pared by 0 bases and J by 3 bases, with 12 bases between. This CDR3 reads CASSLGRADKETQYF. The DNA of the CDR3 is TGTGCCAGCAGCTTGGGTAGGGCCGATAAAGAGACCCAGTACTTC. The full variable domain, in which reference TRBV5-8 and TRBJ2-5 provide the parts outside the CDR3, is EAGVTQSPTHLIKTRGQQATLRCSPISGHTSVYWYQQALGLGLQFLLWYDEGEERNRGNFPPRFSGRQFPNYSSELNVNALELEDSALYLCASSLGRADKETQYFGPGTRLLVL.

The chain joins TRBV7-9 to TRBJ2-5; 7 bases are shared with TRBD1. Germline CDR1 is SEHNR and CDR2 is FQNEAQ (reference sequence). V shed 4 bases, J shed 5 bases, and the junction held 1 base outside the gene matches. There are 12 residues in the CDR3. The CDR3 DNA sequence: TGTGCCAGCAGCTCGGGACAGGAGACCCAGTACTTC. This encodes CASSSGQETQYF.

As DNA, the CDR3 is TGCGCCAGCAGTGAGTCTGGCCTGAACATTCAGTACTTC. Protein: CASSESGLNIQYF. The rearrangement links TRBV10-1 to TRBJ2-4; D is unclear. Germline CDR1 and CDR2: WNHNN and SYGVQD (reference sequence). V was shortened by 0 bases and J by 7 bases, with 7 bases between the two germline ends. This CDR3 spans 13 amino acids.

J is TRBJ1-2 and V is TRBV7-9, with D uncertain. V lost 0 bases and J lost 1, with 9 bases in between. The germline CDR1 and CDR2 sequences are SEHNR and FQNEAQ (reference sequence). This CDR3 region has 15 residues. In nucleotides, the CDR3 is TGTGCCAGCAGCTTAGCTAGAGTAATTAACTATGGCTACACCTTC. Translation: CASSLARVINYGYTF.

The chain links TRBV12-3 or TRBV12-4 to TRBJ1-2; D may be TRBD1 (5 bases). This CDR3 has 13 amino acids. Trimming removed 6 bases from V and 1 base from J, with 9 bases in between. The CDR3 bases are TGTGCCAGCAGGCCCGACAGTAACTATGGCTACACCTTC. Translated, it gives CASRPDSNYGYTF.

The CDR3 reads CASSKGPPQETQYF. The CDR3 bases are TGTGCCAGCAGCAAAGGGCCACCACAAGAGACCCAGTACTTC. V usage is TRBV21-1 and J usage is TRBJ2-5; the table's D call of TRBD1 was not tested on the DNA. TRBV21-1 is termed a pseudogene. The CDR3 length is 14 residues.

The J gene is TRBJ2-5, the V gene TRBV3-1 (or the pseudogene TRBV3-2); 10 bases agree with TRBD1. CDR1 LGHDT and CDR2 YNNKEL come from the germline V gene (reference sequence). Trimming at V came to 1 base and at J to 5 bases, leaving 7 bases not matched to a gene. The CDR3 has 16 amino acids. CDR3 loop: CASSQGGQGSGETQYF. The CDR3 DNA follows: TGTGCCAGCAGCCAAGGGGGACAGGGGTCCGGTGAGACCCAGTACTTC.

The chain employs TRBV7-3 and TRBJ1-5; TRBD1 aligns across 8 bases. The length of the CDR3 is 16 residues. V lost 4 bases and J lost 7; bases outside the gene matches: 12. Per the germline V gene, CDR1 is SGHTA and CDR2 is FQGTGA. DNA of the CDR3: TGTGCCAGCAGCTCGAGGACAGGGTATAATGGACAGCCCCAGCATTTT. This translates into CASSSRTGYNGQPQHF.

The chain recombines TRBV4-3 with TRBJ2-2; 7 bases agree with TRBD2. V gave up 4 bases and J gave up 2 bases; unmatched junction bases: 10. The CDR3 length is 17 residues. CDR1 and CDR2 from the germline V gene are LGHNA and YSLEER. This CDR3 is CASSRHNGGINTGELFF. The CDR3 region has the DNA TGCGCCAGCAGCCGTCACAACGGGGGGATTAACACCGGGGAGCTGTTTTTT.

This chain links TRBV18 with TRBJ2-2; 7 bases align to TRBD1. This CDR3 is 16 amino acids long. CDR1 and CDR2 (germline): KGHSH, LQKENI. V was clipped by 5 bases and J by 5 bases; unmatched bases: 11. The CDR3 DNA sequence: TGTGCCAGCTCAGGAGCCATAGGGGGCCGGACCGGGGAGCTGTTTTTT. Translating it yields CASSGAIGGRTGELFF.

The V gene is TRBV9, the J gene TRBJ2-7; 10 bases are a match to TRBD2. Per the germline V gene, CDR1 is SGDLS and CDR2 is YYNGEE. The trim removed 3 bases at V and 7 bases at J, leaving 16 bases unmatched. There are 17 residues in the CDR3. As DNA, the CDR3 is TGTGCCAGCAGCGGGACTAGCGGACTAATCCGAGGGGGAGAGCAGTACTTC. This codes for CASSGTSGLIRGGEQYF. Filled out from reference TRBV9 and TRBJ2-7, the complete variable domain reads DSGVTQTPKHLITATGQRVTLRCSPRSGDLSVYWYQQSLDQGLQFLIQYYNGEERAKGNILERFSAQQFPDLHSELNLSSLELGDSALYFCASSGTSGLIRGGEQYFGPGTRLTVT.

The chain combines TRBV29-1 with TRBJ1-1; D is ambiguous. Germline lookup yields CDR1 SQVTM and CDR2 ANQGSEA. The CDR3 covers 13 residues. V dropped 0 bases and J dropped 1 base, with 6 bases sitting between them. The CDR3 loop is CSVEDPGNTEAFF. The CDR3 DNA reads TGCAGCGTTGAAGATCCCGGGAACACTGAAGCTTTCTTT.

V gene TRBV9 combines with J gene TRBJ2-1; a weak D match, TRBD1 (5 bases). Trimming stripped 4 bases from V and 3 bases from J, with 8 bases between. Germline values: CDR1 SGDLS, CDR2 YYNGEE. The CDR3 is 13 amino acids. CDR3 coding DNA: TGTGCCAGCAGCACGACAGACTACAATGAGCAGTTCTTC. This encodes CASSTTDYNEQFF.